This T cell receptor (beta chain) was retrieved from a study of blood T cell repertoires in COVID-19. At the level of the study: Acute and convalescent COVID-19 samples came from the United States, Italy and Spain. From T cells, B-cell-depleted T cells, or PBMCs came the material, which was cDNA or gDNA.

The ends lost 5 bases at V and 8 bases at J; junction bases unmatched: 2. The CDR3 sequence is 13 residues long. Germline V CDR1 and CDR2: SEHNR, FQNEAQ (reference sequence). As originally analysed: For nucleated cells, counts were estimated from reference gene primer amplification. Only in-frame clones appear in the TCRdb table, and some are missing; sequencing was by immunoSEQ multiplex PCR. V and J calls and clone size come straight from that table; D and trimming were deduced from the DNA. The sample yields approximately 100,000 clones, approximately 62% seen once. V usage is TRBV7-9 and J usage is TRBJ1-4; 10 bases align to TRBD1. Sequencing was done on a sample of peripheral blood. This receptor was taken from an elderly man with acute or convalescent COVID-19. The CDR3 region is CASSPGQGEKLFF. The CDR3 coding sequence is TGTGCCAGCAGCCCGGGACAGGGGGAAAAACTGTTTTTT.